This TCR beta chain was profiled in a study of shared clonotypes between healthy human individuals. Each subset's genomic DNA was split evenly across several immunoSEQ plates. TCRdb keeps only in-frame clones here, not all; method: immunoSEQ multiplex PCR. The data hold 2 million to 3 million clones, with roughly 93% observed a single time. Study observations and caveats: Memory subsets generally showed lower estimated richness than naive subsets. A handful of donors held around 5% of naive CD4 clonotypes in common.

The CDR3 contains 13 residues. The V end was cut by 4 bases, the J end by 5 bases, with 13 bases between. Per the germline V gene, CDR1 is SGHRS and CDR2 is YFSETQ. Concerning this clone itself: What it binds is not known.

The sequenced sample was naive CD4+ T cells from PBMCs. Documented subset: CD45RA+ positively selected. This sequence was found in a man younger than 30 in good health. Some clones in this sample may be carry-over from other donors' samples. This chain links TRBV5-1 with TRBJ2-7; D is possibly TRBD2 (6 bases). The CDR3 bases are TGCGCCAGCAGCGCCGGGACTCCGGACGAGCAGTACTTC. Its protein product is CASSAGTPDEQYF.